The 26 T cell receptor beta chains below come from one sample, sequenced in a study of blood T cell repertoires in COVID-19. Assay: immunoSEQ multiplex PCR; the TCRdb copy retains only in-frame clones and omits some. The sample yields 40,000 to 50,000 clones, around 86% seen once. Sequenced input: peripheral blood. Every receptor here comes from a man aged 45-65 years with active COVID-19.

In its sample, this clone was seen once. The chain couples TRBV5-4 to TRBJ2-2, with 12 positions matching TRBD2. CDR1 and CDR2 from the germline V gene are SGHNT and YYREEE (reference sequence). This CDR3 has 14 amino acids. V lost 7 bases to trimming and J lost 8 bases; unmatched junction nucleotides: 6. The CDR3 is CASGLAGFAGELFF. In DNA form, the CDR3 reads TGTGCCAGCGGACTAGCGGGATTTGCGGGGGAGCTGTTTTTT. The whole variable domain, filled in from reference TRBV5-4 and TRBJ2-2, reads ETGVTQSPTHLIKTRGQQVTLRCSSQSGHNTVSWYQQALGQGPQFIFQYYREEENGRGNFPPRFSGLQFPNYSSELNVNALELDDSALYLCASGLAGFAGELFFGEGSRLTVL.

The V and J genes are TRBV6-5 and TRBJ2-1; 10 bases fit TRBD2. V lost 4 bases to trimming and J lost 2 bases; unmatched junction nucleotides: 5. The CDR3 is 16 amino acids. Germline CDR1 reads MNHEY; CDR2 reads SVGAGI. Here the CDR3 reads CASSSSGRATYNEQFF. Here the CDR3 DNA reads TGTGCCAGCAGTTCCAGCGGGAGGGCCACCTACAATGAGCAGTTCTTC.

V and J are TRBV5-6 and TRBJ2-3; 8 bases align to TRBD1. J was trimmed by 10 bases and V by 4 bases; bases with no gene match: 2. Germline assignment: CDR1 SGHDT and CDR2 YYEEEE. This CDR3 region has 11 residues. The CDR3 protein is CASSVTGAQYF. The CDR3 DNA reads as TGTGCCAGCAGCGTGACAGGGGCGCAGTATTTT.

The J gene is TRBJ2-5, the V gene TRBV27; 14 bases agree with TRBD2. Germline V lookup: CDR1 MNHEY, CDR2 SMNVEV (reference sequence). The CDR3 covers 15 residues. The V segment lost 10 bases and the J segment 5 bases; nucleotides outside the gene matches: 9. CDR3 sequence: CATSGLAGGGETQYF. The CDR3 region has the DNA TGTGCCACTTCAGGACTAGCGGGAGGTGGTGAGACCCAGTACTTC.

The chain is built from TRBV3-1 (or the pseudogene TRBV3-2) and TRBJ2-2; 8 nucleotides line up with TRBD1. There are 15 residues in the CDR3. Germline assignment: CDR1 LGHDT and CDR2 YNNKEL (reference sequence). J gave up 6 bases and V 1 base, and 4 bases lay outside the gene matches. The CDR3 DNA sequence: TGTGCCAGCAGCCAAGTGACAGGGGATCCCGGGGAGCTGTTTTTT. This encodes CASSQVTGDPGELFF.

The V and J genes are TRBV5-1 and TRBJ2-2, with D maybe TRBD1 (6 bases). V dropped 2 bases and J dropped 7 bases, with 9 bases sitting between them. CDR1 SGHRS and CDR2 YFSETQ come from the germline V gene. The CDR3 consists of 13 residues. The CDR3 region is CASSLQGHGELFF. The CDR3, as DNA: TGCGCCAGCAGCTTACAGGGACACGGGGAGCTGTTTTTT.

CDR3 protein: CASTTGGTTGANVLTF. The DNA for the CDR3 is TGTGCCAGCACCACGGGGGGTACCACTGGGGCCAACGTCCTGACTTTC. V usage is TRBV11-3 and J usage is TRBJ2-6; 7 nucleotides align to TRBD2. J was trimmed by 2 bases and V by 7 bases; bases with no gene match: 8. CDR1 is SGHNT, CDR2 YENEEA, per germline. This CDR3 has 16 residues. Full variable domain (missing parts from reference TRBV11-3 and TRBJ2-6): EAGVVQSPRYKIIEKKQPVAFWCNPISGHNTLYWYLQNLGQGPELLIRYENEEAVDDSQLPKDRFSAERLKGVDSTLKIQPAELGDSAVYLCASTTGGTTGANVLTFGAGSRLTVL.

The chain carries TRBV30 and TRBJ2-7; 8 bases are a match to TRBD1. CDR1 GTSNPN and CDR2 SVGIG come from the germline V gene (reference sequence). This CDR3 contains 15 residues. The junction had 11 bases not matched to a gene; V was cut back by 0 bases and J by 7 bases. The DNA for the CDR3 is TGTGCCTGGAGTGTGGTCTCCCAGGGGGCTGGGGAGCAGTACTTC. Its protein product is CAWSVVSQGAGEQYF.

The rearrangement uses TRBV25-1 and TRBJ2-1; 9 bases are a match to TRBD1. Germline assignment: CDR1 MGHDK and CDR2 SYGVNS. V lost 4 bases and J lost 4; bases outside the gene matches: 5. The CDR3 is 15 amino acids. The chain's CDR3 is CASSGTGAPYNEQFF. Written as DNA, the CDR3 is TGTGCCAGCAGTGGGACAGGGGCTCCTTACAATGAGCAGTTCTTC.

The chain recombines TRBV12-3 or TRBV12-4 with TRBJ2-7, with 7 bases aligning to TRBD2. Trimming removed 11 bases from V and 3 bases from J; junction bases left unmatched: 10. The CDR3 totals 13 residues. The CDR3 loop reads CAVSGTNVYEQYF. In DNA, the CDR3 is TGTGCCGTCTCCGGGACTAACGTCTACGAGCAGTACTTC.

This rearrangement joins TRBV5-1 to TRBJ2-7; weak D call: TRBD1 (6 bases). The germline CDR1 and CDR2 sequences are SGHRS and YFSETQ. This CDR3 spans 15 amino acids. The ends were cut back, 4 bases at V and 1 base at J, with 15 bases in the middle. The DNA of the CDR3 is TGCGCCAGCAGCCCTTGGCCAGGGGAATCCTACGAGCAGTACTTC. Protein: CASSPWPGESYEQYF.

In its sample, this clone was seen once. The chain has TRBV7-2 and TRBJ1-5; 8 bases are a match to TRBD1. The CDR3 covers 17 residues. V shed 2 bases and J 3 bases; nucleotides not matched to a gene: 9. Germline V gene data show CDR1 as SGHTA and CDR2 as FQGNSA. The CDR3 protein is CASSLTGRQGANQPQHF. CDR3 bases: TGTGCCAGCAGCTTAACAGGGAGGCAGGGGGCCAATCAGCCCCAGCATTTT. The entire variable domain, with the rest obtained from reference TRBV7-2 and TRBJ1-5, is as follows: GAGVSQSPSNKVTEKGKDVELRCDPISGHTALYWYRQSLGQGLEFLIYFQGNSAPDKSGLPSDRFSAERTGGSVSTLTIQRTQQEDSAVYLCASSLTGRQGANQPQHFGDGTRLSIL.

V and J are TRBV28 and TRBJ2-7; 15 nucleotides agree with TRBD2. The trim removed 2 bases at V and 0 bases at J, leaving 5 bases unmatched. This CDR3 contains 18 residues. Germline values: CDR1 MDHEN, CDR2 SYDVKM. CDR3 residues: CASSLTGLAGGSSYEQYF. For the CDR3, the DNA is TGTGCCAGCAGTTTAACGGGACTAGCGGGAGGTTCCTCCTACGAGCAGTACTTC.

The chain couples TRBV2 to TRBJ2-1; a possible D gene is TRBD2 (6 bases). Germline V lookup: CDR1 SNHLY, CDR2 FYNNEI. V lost 0 bases and J 5 bases, leaving 14 bases between the germline ends. The CDR3 is made up of 16 amino acids. The CDR3 nucleotides are TGTGCCAGCAGTGAAGCGCCGCAGGGAGGTGACAATGAGCAGTTCTTC. Translation: CASSEAPQGGDNEQFF.

This clone was recorded only once. The chain carries TRBV11-3 and TRBJ2-1, with 14 positions matching TRBD2. Germline CDR1 is SGHNT and CDR2 is YENEEA. This CDR3 has 18 residues. V lost 5 bases and J lost 0; bases outside the gene matches: 6. The CDR3 region is CASSPVGTSGSSYNEQFF. Here the CDR3 DNA reads TGTGCCAGCAGCCCTGTTGGGACTAGCGGGAGCTCCTACAATGAGCAGTTCTTC.

The V gene is TRBV21-1, the J gene TRBJ1-5; the table's D call of TRBD1 was not tested on the DNA. TRBV21-1 is designated a pseudogene. The CDR3 is 17 amino acids. In DNA form, the CDR3 reads TGTGCCAGCAGGGACCCCGGACAGGGTCGGAACAATCAGCCCCAGCATTTT. Its translation is CASRDPGQGRNNQPQHF.

The table lists this clone with a count of one. DNA of the CDR3: TGTGCCACCCTGAATTCAGGGGGTTCAGAAAAACTGTTTTTT. It is translated as CATLNSGGSEKLFF. This chain connects TRBV7-9 to TRBJ1-4; TRBD1 matches 7 bases. This CDR3 contains 14 residues. Unmatched junction bases numbered 13, after V lost 10 bases and J lost 8 bases. Germline V CDR1 and CDR2: SEHNR, FQNEAQ (reference sequence).

V gene TRBV10-3 combines with J gene TRBJ2-1; TRBD2 matches at 14 bases. In germline, CDR1 is ENHRY, CDR2 SYGVKD. Unmatched junction bases numbered 4, after V lost 7 bases and J lost 8 bases. The CDR3 totals 14 residues. In DNA form, the CDR3 reads TGTGCCATCAAGGGACTAGCGGGAGACTATGAGCAGTTCTTC. Protein: CAIKGLAGDYEQFF.

The chain links TRBV28 to TRBJ2-1; TRBD2 matches 8 bases. V lost 4 bases, J lost 0 bases, and 5 bases stayed unmatched. From germline, CDR1 is MDHEN and CDR2 SYDVKM. This CDR3 spans 16 amino acids. CDR3 in DNA: TGTGCCAGCAGTTCCCCCGGGACTAGCTCCTACAATGAGCAGTTCTTC. This gives the protein CASSSPGTSSYNEQFF.

The rearrangement links TRBV10-3 to TRBJ2-3; weak D call: TRBD2 (6 bases). The V and J ends lost 10 bases and 0 bases respectively, with 11 bases between them. This CDR3 is 13 amino acids long. Germline CDR1 is ENHRY and CDR2 is SYGVKD. The CDR3 region has the DNA TGTGCCACCAGGGACTTAAGCACAGATACGCAGTATTTT. Translating it yields CATRDLSTDTQYF.

The chain has TRBV5-1 and TRBJ2-1, with D possibly being TRBD1 (5 bases). V was trimmed by 0 bases and J by 2 bases, leaving 9 bases between them. The CDR3 has 15 residues. CDR1 and CDR2 (germline): SGHRS, YFSETQ. CDR3 region: CASSLAKTAYNEQFF. CDR3 DNA sequence: TGCGCCAGCAGCTTGGCTAAGACAGCCTACAATGAGCAGTTCTTC.

This clone came up many times. The V call is TRBV6-6, the J call TRBJ1-1, with D perhaps matching TRBD1 (5 bases). V was shortened by 4 bases and J by 0 bases, with 9 bases between the two germline ends. Germline V lookup: CDR1 MNHNY, CDR2 SVGAGI (reference sequence). CDR3 length equals 14 residues. Here the CDR3 reads CASSWGHLNTEAFF. CDR3 bases: TGTGCCAGCAGTTGGGGCCATTTGAACACTGAAGCTTTCTTT.

V usage is TRBV28 and J usage is TRBJ2-1, with 9 positions matching TRBD2. The CDR3 has 16 amino acids. Germline CDR1 reads MDHEN; CDR2 reads SYDVKM. V dropped 5 bases and J dropped 4; count of bases not matched to a gene: 9. CDR3 DNA: TGTGCCAGCAGTAATGCGGGAGGGCCGGGGTACAATGAGCAGTTCTTC. Amino acids: CASSNAGGPGYNEQFF. The full variable domain, its missing parts supplied by reference TRBV28 and TRBJ2-1, is DVKVTQSSRYLVKRTGEKVFLECVQDMDHENMFWYRQDPGLGLRLIYFSYDVKMKEKGDIPEGYSVSREKKERFSLILESASTNQTSMYLCASSNAGGPGYNEQFFGPGTRLTVL.

This clone showed up just a few times. CDR3 sequence reads: CAIKPSGRAGYEQYF. The CDR3 coding sequence is TGTGCCATCAAGCCTAGCGGGAGGGCTGGGTACGAGCAGTACTTC. The chain employs TRBV10-3 and TRBJ2-7; 12 bases map to TRBD2. The CDR3 has 15 residues. The germline CDR1 and CDR2 sequences are ENHRY and SYGVKD. J gave up 4 bases and V 7 bases, and 8 bases lay outside the gene matches.

The rearrangement joins TRBV6-5 to TRBJ2-1; TRBD2 agrees at 11 bases. Germline values: CDR1 MNHEY, CDR2 SVGAGI. This CDR3 is 15 amino acids long. J was trimmed by 3 bases and V by 6 bases; bases with no gene match: 4. The CDR3: CASSHLAGGYNEQFF. CDR3 DNA: TGTGCCAGCAGCCACCTAGCGGGAGGCTACAATGAGCAGTTCTTC.

J is TRBJ2-2 and V is TRBV7-8; D may be TRBD2 (5 bases). The CDR3 is 18 residues long. Per germline, CDR1 SGHVS and CDR2 FQNEAQ. Trimming left V 1 base short and J 0 bases short, with 15 bases between. CDR3 coding DNA: TGTGCCAGCAGCTTAGTCCCTGTGAGCGGCGCGAACACCGGGGAGCTGTTTTTT. Amino acid sequence: CASSLVPVSGANTGELFF. Based on the CDR3 plus reference TRBV7-8 and TRBJ2-2, the full variable domain is GAGVSQSPRYKVAKRGQDVALRCDPISGHVSLFWYQQALGQGPEFLTYFQNEAQLDKSGLPSDRFFAERPEGSVSTLKIQRTQQEDSAVYLCASSLVPVSGANTGELFFGEGSRLTVL.